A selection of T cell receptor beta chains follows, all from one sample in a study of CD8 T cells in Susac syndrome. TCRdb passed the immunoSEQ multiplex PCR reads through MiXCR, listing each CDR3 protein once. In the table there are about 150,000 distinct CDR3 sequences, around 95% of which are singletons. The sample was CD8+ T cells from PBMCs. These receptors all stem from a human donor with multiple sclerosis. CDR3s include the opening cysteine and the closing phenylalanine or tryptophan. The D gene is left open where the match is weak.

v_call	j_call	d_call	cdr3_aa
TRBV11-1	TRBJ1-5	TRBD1	CASSSTGQGGFNQPQHF
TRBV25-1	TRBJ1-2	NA	CASSDPRTATANYGYTF
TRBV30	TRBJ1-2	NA	CAWMGANYGYTF
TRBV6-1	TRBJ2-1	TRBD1	CASSEGTGFWEQFF
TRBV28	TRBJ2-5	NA	CASSWGGTVQETQYF
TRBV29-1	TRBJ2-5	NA	CSGEAGVPRGKETQYF
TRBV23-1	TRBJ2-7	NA	CASSQTSDSEGAGLPEQYF
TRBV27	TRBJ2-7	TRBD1	CASSPGQGGYEQYF
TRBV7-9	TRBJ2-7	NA	CASGTGSPPREQYF
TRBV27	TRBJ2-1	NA	CASGRGRYNEQFF
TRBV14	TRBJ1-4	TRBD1	CASSQDGTGAGEEANEKLFF
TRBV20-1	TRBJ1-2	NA	CSAGALSNYGYTF
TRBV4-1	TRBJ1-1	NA	CASSPTGQSEAFF
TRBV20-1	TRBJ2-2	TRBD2	CSATTSGGPTGELFF
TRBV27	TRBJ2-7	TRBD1	CASSFIWSGQGVYEQYF
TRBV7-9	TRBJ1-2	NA	CASHPPGLEDYGYTF
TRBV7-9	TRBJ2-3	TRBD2	CASSPGGLLADTDTQYF
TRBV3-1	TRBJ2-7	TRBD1	CASSPGQGAIDEQYF
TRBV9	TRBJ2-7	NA	CASSIQDPPYEQYF
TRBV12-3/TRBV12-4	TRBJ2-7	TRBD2	CASSPPGLAGDEQYF
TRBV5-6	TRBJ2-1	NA	CASSSTGFEQFF
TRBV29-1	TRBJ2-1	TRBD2	CSVGGRGGDNEQFF
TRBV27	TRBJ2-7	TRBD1	CASRPGGIYEQYF
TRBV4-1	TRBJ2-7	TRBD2	CASSQSTSGTYEQYF
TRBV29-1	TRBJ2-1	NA	CSVEERVSEQFF
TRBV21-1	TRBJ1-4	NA	CASSRNRDREKLFF
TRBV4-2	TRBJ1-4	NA	CASSQQGSTNEKLFF
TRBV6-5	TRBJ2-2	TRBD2	CASSYGGAGELFF
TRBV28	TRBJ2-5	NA	CASSFVRLSGETQYF
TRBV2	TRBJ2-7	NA	CASSEAHSYEQYF
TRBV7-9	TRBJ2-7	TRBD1	CATRDRYYEQYF
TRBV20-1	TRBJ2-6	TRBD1	CSAGQGGGANVLTF
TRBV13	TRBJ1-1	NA	CASSFGVGEFTEAFF
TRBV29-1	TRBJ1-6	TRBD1	CSVETGDNSPLHF
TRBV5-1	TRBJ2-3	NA	CASSLVTDSTDTQYF
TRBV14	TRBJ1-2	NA	CASSHGTLRGYTF
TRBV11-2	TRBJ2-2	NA	CASRRDAANTGELFF
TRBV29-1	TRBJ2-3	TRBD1	CSTDRDTDTQYF
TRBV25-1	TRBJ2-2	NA	CASGTIRELFF
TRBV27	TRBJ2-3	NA	CASSLYHTDTQYF
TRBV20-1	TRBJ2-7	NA	CSASGSLSLHEQYF
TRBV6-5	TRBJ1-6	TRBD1	CASSYRQGIGSPLHF
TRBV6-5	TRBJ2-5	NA	CASSYSGSQETQYF
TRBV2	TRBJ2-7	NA	CASFRLVDEQYF
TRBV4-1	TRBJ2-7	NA	CASSQDGVSHYEQYF
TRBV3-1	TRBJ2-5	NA	CASSQAWETQYF
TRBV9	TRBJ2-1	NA	CASSVGRPNEQFF
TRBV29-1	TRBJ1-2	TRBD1	CSVWTGESYGYTF
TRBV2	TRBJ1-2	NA	CASRSGGNGYTF
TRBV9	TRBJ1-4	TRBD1	CASSPRTGKNEKLFF
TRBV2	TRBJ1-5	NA	CASSSGPWSNQPQHF
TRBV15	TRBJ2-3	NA	CATSRAWPGSTDTQYF
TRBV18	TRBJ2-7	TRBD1	CASSLDRKDEQYF
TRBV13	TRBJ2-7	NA	CASSHGGNHEQYF